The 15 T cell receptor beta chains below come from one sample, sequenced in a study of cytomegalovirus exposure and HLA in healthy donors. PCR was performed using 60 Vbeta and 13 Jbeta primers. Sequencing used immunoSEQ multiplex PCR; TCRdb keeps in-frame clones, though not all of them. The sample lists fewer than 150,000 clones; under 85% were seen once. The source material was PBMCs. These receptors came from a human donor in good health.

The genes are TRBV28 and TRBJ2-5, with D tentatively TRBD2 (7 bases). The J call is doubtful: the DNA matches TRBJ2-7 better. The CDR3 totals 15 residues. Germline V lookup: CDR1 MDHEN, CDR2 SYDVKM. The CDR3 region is CASSRARGGSYEQYF. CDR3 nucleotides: TGTGCCAGCAGCCGGGCCAGGGGAGGGTCCTACGAGCAGTACTTC.

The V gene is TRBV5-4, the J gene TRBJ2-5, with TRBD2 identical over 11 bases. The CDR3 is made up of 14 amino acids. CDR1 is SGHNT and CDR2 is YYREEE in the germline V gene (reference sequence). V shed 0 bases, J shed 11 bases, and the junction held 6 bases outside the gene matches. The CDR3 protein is CASSLGGTSGEQYF. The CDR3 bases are TGTGCCAGCAGCTTGGGAGGGACTAGCGGAGAGCAGTACTTC. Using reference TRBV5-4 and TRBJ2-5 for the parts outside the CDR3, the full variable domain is ETGVTQSPTHLIKTRGQQVTLRCSSQSGHNTVSWYQQALGQGPQFIFQYYREEENGRGNFPPRFSGLQFPNYSSELNVNALELDDSALYLCASSLGGTSGEQYFGPGTRLLVL.

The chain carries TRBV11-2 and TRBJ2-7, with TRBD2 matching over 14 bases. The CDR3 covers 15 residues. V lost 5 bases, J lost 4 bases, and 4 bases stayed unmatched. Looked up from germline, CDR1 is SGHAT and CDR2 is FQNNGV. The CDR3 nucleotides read TGTGCCAGCAGCCCGGGACTAGCGGGAGTGTACGAGCAGTACTTC. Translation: CASSPGLAGVYEQYF.

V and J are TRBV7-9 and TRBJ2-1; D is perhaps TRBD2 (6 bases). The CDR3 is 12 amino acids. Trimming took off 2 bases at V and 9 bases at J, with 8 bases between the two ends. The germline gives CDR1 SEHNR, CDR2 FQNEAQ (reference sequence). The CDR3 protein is CASSLPGSEQFF. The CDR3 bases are TGTGCCAGCAGCTTACCCGGGAGTGAGCAGTTCTTC.

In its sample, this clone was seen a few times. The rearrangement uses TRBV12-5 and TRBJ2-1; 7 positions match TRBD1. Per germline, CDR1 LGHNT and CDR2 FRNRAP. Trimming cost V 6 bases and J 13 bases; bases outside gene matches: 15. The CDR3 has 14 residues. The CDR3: CASGSGTDAMKQFF. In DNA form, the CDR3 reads TGTGCTAGTGGATCCGGGACAGACGCAATGAAACAGTTCTTC.

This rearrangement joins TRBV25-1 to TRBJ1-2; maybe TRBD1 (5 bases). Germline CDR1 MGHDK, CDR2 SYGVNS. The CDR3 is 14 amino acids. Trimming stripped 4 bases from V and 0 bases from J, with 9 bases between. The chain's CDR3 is CASSARDSNYGYTF. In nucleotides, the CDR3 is TGTGCCAGCAGTGCCAGGGACTCTAACTATGGCTACACCTTC.

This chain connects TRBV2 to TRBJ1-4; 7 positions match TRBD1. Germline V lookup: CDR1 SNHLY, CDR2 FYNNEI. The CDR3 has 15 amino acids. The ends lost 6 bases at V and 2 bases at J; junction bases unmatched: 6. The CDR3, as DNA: TGTGCCAGCAGCAGGGACAGAACTACTAATGAAAAACTGTTTTTT. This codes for CASSRDRTTNEKLFF.

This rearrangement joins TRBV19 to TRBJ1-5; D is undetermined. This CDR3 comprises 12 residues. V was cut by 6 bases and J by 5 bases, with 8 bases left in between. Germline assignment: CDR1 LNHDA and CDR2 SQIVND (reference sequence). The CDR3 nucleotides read TGTGCCAGTAGCCGGCTAGATCAGCCCCAGCATTTT. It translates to CASSRLDQPQHF.

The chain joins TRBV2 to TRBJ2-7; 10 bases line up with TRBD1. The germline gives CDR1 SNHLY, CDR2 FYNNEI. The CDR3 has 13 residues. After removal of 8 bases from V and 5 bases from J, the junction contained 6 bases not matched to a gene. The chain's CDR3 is CASADRGPNEQYF. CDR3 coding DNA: TGTGCCAGCGCAGACAGGGGGCCGAACGAGCAGTACTTC.

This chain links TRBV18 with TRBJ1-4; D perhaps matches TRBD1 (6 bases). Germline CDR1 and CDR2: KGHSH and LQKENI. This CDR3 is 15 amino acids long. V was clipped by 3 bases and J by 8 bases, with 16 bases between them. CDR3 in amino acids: CASSPPRGAGEKLFF. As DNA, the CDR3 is TGTGCCAGCTCACCGCCCAGGGGAGCAGGGGAAAAACTGTTTTTT. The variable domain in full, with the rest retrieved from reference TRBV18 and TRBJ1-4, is NAGVMQNPRHLVRRRGQEARLRCSPMKGHSHVYWYRQLPEEGLKFMVYLQKENIIDESGMPKERFSAEFPKEGPSILRIQQVVRGDSAAYFCASSPPRGAGEKLFFGSGTQLSVL.

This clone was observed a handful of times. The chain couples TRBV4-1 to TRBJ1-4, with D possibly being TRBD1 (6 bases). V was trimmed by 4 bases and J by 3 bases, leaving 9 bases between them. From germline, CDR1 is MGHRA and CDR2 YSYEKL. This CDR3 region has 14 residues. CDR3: CASSLRQANEKLFF. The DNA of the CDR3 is TGCGCCAGCAGCCTCAGACAGGCTAATGAAAAACTGTTTTTT.

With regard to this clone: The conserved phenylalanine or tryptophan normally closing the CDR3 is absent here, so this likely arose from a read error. This chain's CDR3 is CAIRDTGGRNTEAFL. The CDR3, as DNA: TGTGCCATCAGGGATACAGGGGGCCGAAACACTGAAGCTTTCCTT. The chain combines TRBV10-3 with TRBJ1-1; 9 bases line up with TRBD1. This CDR3 is built from 15 residues. CDR1 and CDR2 (germline): ENHRY, SYGVKD. J gave up 2 bases and V 6 bases, and 7 bases lay outside the gene matches.

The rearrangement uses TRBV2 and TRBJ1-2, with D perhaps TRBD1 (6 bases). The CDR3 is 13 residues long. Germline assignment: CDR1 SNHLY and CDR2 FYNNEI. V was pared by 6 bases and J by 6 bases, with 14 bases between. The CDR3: CASSIQGLDGYTF. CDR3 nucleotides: TGTGCCAGCAGCATACAGGGATTAGATGGCTACACCTTC.

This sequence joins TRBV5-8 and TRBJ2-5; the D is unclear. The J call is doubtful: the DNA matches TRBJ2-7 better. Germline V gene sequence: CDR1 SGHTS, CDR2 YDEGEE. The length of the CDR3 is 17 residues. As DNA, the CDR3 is TGTGCCAGCAGCCATAACGTGGGCCTGATTGGGTCCTACGAGCAGTACTTC. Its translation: CASSHNVGLIGSYEQYF.

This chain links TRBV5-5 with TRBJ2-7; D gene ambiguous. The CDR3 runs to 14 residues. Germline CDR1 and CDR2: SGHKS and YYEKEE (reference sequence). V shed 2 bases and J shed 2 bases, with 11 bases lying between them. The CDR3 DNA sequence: TGTGCCAGCAGCTTAAACCCGAGCCCCTACGAGCAGTACTTC. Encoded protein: CASSLNPSPYEQYF.